This T cell receptor (beta chain) was sequenced in a study of T cell responses to AZD1222 COVID-19 vaccine. The ends were cut back, 1 base at V and 3 bases at J, with 10 bases in the middle. This CDR3 region has 14 residues. In germline, CDR1 is SNHLY, CDR2 FYNNEI. Sequencing used immunoSEQ multiplex PCR; TCRdb keeps in-frame clones, though not all of them. The table lists some 140,000 clones, approximately 90% of them singletons. This receptor was identified in an adult in good health. J is TRBJ2-7 and V is TRBV2; TRBD2 might be the D (6 bases). Material: peripheral blood, obtained on day 0 of AZD1222 vaccination. In DNA, the CDR3 is TGTGCCAGCAGTGAAGGGGGAGGACTCTACGAGCAGTACTTC. It encodes CASSEGGGLYEQYF.